Detailed here is one T cell receptor beta chain. What it binds is unknown. The entry originates in a study of cytomegalovirus exposure and HLA in healthy donors. CDR3 length: 17 amino acids. Per germline, CDR1 SNHLY and CDR2 FYNNEI. Between the trimmed V and J ends, which lost 1 base and 3 bases, there was a span of 13 bases. Study observations and caveats: Rarity marked most TCR sequences, yet some public TCRs occurred in many donors. Most of the TCR beta V segments (in an earlier analysis) were productive either about 90% or about 30% of the time. Altogether, some 160 TCR beta chains were recorded as cytomegalovirus-associated. Likely technical artifact: a cluster of highly shared sequence variants.

PCR primers comprised 60 Vbeta and 13 Jbeta primers. Here immunoSEQ multiplex PCR was the method, and the copy in TCRdb shows in-frame clones only, minus some. There are some 150,000 clones in the sample; around 70% occur only once, and over 2% lies in the top ten. The receptor's source is a middle-aged man in good health and CMV-seronegative. The gene calls are TRBV2 and TRBJ1-6; D perhaps matches TRBD1 (5 bases). The specimen was PBMCs. CDR3: CASSEGQTYFYNSPLHF. The DNA for the CDR3 is TGTGCCAGCAGTGAAGGACAGACCTATTTCTATAATTCACCCCTCCACTTT.